One sample yielded the 26 T cell receptor beta chains listed below, sequenced in a study of shared clonotypes between healthy human individuals. This table comes from immunoSEQ multiplex PCR, and its TCRdb copy is limited to in-frame clones, with some not included. The sample lists about a million clones, about three quarters seen once, with approximately 1.5% in the top ten. Sequenced: memory CD4+ T cells sorted from blood. Subset given: CD45RA-negative fraction. The receptors originated from a man younger than 35 in good health.

The chain combines TRBV7-8 with TRBJ1-1; TRBD1 might be the D (6 bases). Germline CDR1 is SGHVS and CDR2 is FQNEAQ. The CDR3 is 15 residues long. Trimming pared 3 bases from V and 7 bases from J, leaving 18 bases between. The CDR3 nucleotides are TGTGCCAGCAGCTTGCCCCCGGGGGGGGCGGGTGAAGCTTTCTTT. The encoded protein is CASSLPPGGAGEAFF.

This chain joins TRBV5-6 and TRBJ2-7; D might be TRBD2 (5 bases). Germline V gene lookup returns CDR1 SGHDT and CDR2 YYEEEE. The CDR3 loop spans 15 amino acids. V lost 4 bases and J 0 bases, leaving 14 bases between the germline ends. The CDR3 sequence: CASSLNPGISYEQYF. The DNA of the CDR3 is TGTGCCAGCAGCCTGAATCCGGGGATCTCCTACGAGCAGTACTTC. Variable domain in full (rest from reference TRBV5-6 and TRBJ2-7): DAGVTQSPTHLIKTRGQQVTLRCSPKSGHDTVSWYQQALGQGPQFIFQYYEEEERQRGNFPDRFSGHQFPNYSSELNVNALLLGDSALYLCASSLNPGISYEQYFGPGTRLTVT.

This clone has just a few counts. The V call is TRBV27, the J call TRBJ2-3; the D is unclear. Germline lookup yields CDR1 MNHEY and CDR2 SMNVEV (reference sequence). Trimming shortened V by 4 bases and J by 2 bases, and 1 base separated the two germline ends. The CDR3 spans 11 residues. CDR3 DNA: TGTGCCAGCAGTTCCACAGATACGCAGTATTTT. Translated, it gives CASSSTDTQYF.

The chain has TRBV5-1 and TRBJ2-7; a weak D match, TRBD1 (6 bases). Germline CDR1 reads SGHRS; CDR2 reads YFSETQ. The V end was cut by 3 bases, the J end by 4 bases, with 11 bases between. CDR3 length: 13 residues. CDR3 in DNA: TGCGCCAGCAGCTGGGACAATGAGTACGAGCAGTACTTC. This encodes CASSWDNEYEQYF.

The CDR3 spells CASSQYSLDTQYF. As DNA, the CDR3 is TGTGCCAGCTCCCAATACAGTTTAGATACGCAGTATTTT. The chain is built from TRBV18 and TRBJ2-3; D is unresolved. The CDR3 covers 13 residues. Germline V gives CDR1 KGHSH, CDR2 LQKENI. V lost 6 bases and J 5 bases, leaving 12 bases between the germline ends. Filled out from reference TRBV18 and TRBJ2-3, the complete variable domain reads NAGVMQNPRHLVRRRGQEARLRCSPMKGHSHVYWYRQLPEEGLKFMVYLQKENIIDESGMPKERFSAEFPKEGPSILRIQQVVRGDSAAYFCASSQYSLDTQYFGPGTRLTVL.

As for this clone: This same CDR3 is encoded by further DNA sequences in the sample. This chain joins TRBV5-6 and TRBJ1-6; D remains ambiguous. The CDR3 runs to 12 residues. Looked up from germline, CDR1 is SGHDT and CDR2 is YYEEEE. V dropped 1 base and J dropped 7 bases, with 3 bases sitting between them. In nucleotides, the CDR3 is TGTGCCAGCAGCTTGTTAAATTCACCCCTCCACTTT. Translated, it gives CASSLLNSPLHF. Complete variable domain (other parts from reference TRBV5-6 and TRBJ1-6): DAGVTQSPTHLIKTRGQQVTLRCSPKSGHDTVSWYQQALGQGPQFIFQYYEEEERQRGNFPDRFSGHQFPNYSSELNVNALLLGDSALYLCASSLLNSPLHFGNGTRLTVT.

The gene calls are TRBV7-3 and TRBJ2-1, with 8 bases that match TRBD2. This CDR3 region has 16 residues. Germline assignment: CDR1 SGHTA and CDR2 FQGTGA. The ends lost 5 bases at V and 2 bases at J; junction bases unmatched: 8. For the CDR3, the DNA is TGTGCCAGCAGCCCGGATGGGCGGGGGGCCTACAATGAGCAGTTCTTC. This encodes CASSPDGRGAYNEQFF.

The chain joins TRBV6-5 to TRBJ1-5, with a possible D match to TRBD1 (5 bases). The length of the CDR3 is 12 residues. V was clipped by 6 bases and J by 9 bases, with 12 bases between them. Germline CDR1 MNHEY, CDR2 SVGAGI. CDR3 sequence (DNA): TGTGCCAGCAGCCGGGCGGGGGGGCCCCAGCATTTT. Amino acid sequence: CASSRAGGPQHF.

The chain combines TRBV5-8 with TRBJ2-2; 7 bases agree with TRBD1. Germline assignment: CDR1 SGHTS and CDR2 YDEGEE. This CDR3 region has 17 residues. With 3 bases clipped from V and 4 bases from J, the junction kept 12 bases outside the gene matches. The CDR3 DNA is TGTGCCAGCAGCTCCCAGCTATCGACAGGGACCACCGGGGAGCTGTTTTTT. Protein product: CASSSQLSTGTTGELFF.

V gene TRBV19 combines with J gene TRBJ1-1; D remains ambiguous. Trimming removed 4 bases at V and 1 base at J, with 10 bases between. CDR1 and CDR2 from the germline V gene are LNHDA and SQIVND (reference sequence). This CDR3 spans 14 amino acids. This CDR3 is CASSTPNRNTEAFF. The CDR3 coding sequence is TGTGCCAGTAGTACCCCTAACAGGAACACTGAAGCTTTCTTT. The full variable domain, with the rest looked up from reference TRBV19 and TRBJ1-1, is DGGITQSPKYLFRKEGQNVTLSCEQNLNHDAMYWYRQDPGQGLRLIYYSQIVNDFQKGDIAEGYSVSREKKESFPLTVTSAQKNPTAFYLCASSTPNRNTEAFFGQGTRLTVV.

The rearrangement uses TRBV5-6 and TRBJ1-2; 7 bases map to TRBD1. J was trimmed by 6 bases and V by 6 bases; bases with no gene match: 11. CDR3 length: 14 amino acids. Germline V lookup: CDR1 SGHDT, CDR2 YYEEEE. CDR3 sequence (DNA): TGTGCCAGCAACTTTGACAGGGTTCCTCATGGCTACACCTTC. It codes for CASNFDRVPHGYTF.

The gene calls are TRBV10-2 and TRBJ2-7; D is undetermined. The V end lost 4 bases, the J end lost 5 bases, and 3 bases lay between the germline ends. This CDR3 is 10 amino acids long. Germline CDR1 and CDR2: WSHSY and SAAADI. Written as DNA, the CDR3 is TGCGCCAGCAGTGGTAACGAGCAGTACTTC. Amino acids: CASSGNEQYF.

V and J are TRBV4-1 and TRBJ2-7; 7 nucleotides align to TRBD2. From germline, CDR1 is MGHRA and CDR2 YSYEKL. With 4 bases clipped from V and 6 bases from J, the junction kept 12 bases outside the gene matches. This CDR3 contains 15 residues. For the CDR3, the DNA is TGCGCCAGCAGCCCGGGGGGACTACCTTTTGGCGAGCAGTACTTC. This translates into CASSPGGLPFGEQYF.

Only a few counts were recorded for this clone. The chain links TRBV19 to TRBJ1-2; D is possibly TRBD1 (5 bases). V lost 5 bases and J lost 6, with 13 bases in between. The CDR3 sequence is 13 residues long. Per germline, CDR1 LNHDA and CDR2 SQIVND (reference sequence). The CDR3 coding sequence is TGTGCCAGTAGTCGACAGCCCAGGGATGGCTACACCTTC. Translating it yields CASSRQPRDGYTF.

This chain joins TRBV7-2 and TRBJ1-3; D not resolved. In germline, CDR1 is SGHTA, CDR2 FQGNSA. The CDR3 loop spans 18 amino acids. V was shortened by 1 base and J by 0 bases, with 16 bases between the two germline ends. In DNA form, the CDR3 reads TGTGCCAGCAGCTTAGTCAGCGGCGGAGGCCTCTCTGGAAACACCATATATTTT. Its translation: CASSLVSGGGLSGNTIYF.

The chain links TRBV10-3 to TRBJ1-1, with TRBD1 identical over 8 bases. CDR3 size: 14 residues. CDR1 is ENHRY and CDR2 is SYGVKD in the germline V gene. V shed 6 bases, J shed 1 base, and the junction held 4 bases outside the gene matches. Here the CDR3 reads CAISQGARNTEAFF. CDR3 in DNA: TGTGCCATCAGCCAGGGGGCGAGGAACACTGAAGCTTTCTTT.

CDR3 residues: CASSPRTYRNTEAFF. CDR3 DNA sequence: TGTGCCAGCAGCCCTCGGACATATCGGAACACTGAAGCTTTCTTT. The chain is built from TRBV11-2 and TRBJ1-1, with a possible D match to TRBD1 (5 bases). Germline-derived CDR1 and CDR2 are SGHAT and FQNNGV. Trimming removed 5 bases at V and 1 base at J, with 14 bases between. This CDR3 contains 15 residues.

This clone was seen a single time. J is TRBJ2-5 and V is TRBV4-3; 8 nucleotides align to TRBD1. The V and J ends lost 0 bases and 5 bases, in that order; junction bases with no gene match: 11. This CDR3 region has 17 residues. Germline V CDR1 and CDR2: LGHNA, YSLEER. In nucleotides, the CDR3 is TGCGCCAGCAGCCAAGAGGAGGCAGGGGGCTTTCGGGAGACCCAGTACTTC. This gives the protein CASSQEEAGGFRETQYF.

Details on this clone: Other DNA sequences within the sample encode an identical CDR3. The chain carries TRBV5-1 and TRBJ1-3; no definite D call. Per germline, CDR1 SGHRS and CDR2 YFSETQ. This CDR3 contains 14 residues. The V and J ends lost 0 bases and 0 bases respectively, with 4 bases between them. Written as DNA, the CDR3 is TGCGCCAGCAGCTTGGGGATCTCTGGAAACACCATATATTTT. Translation gives CASSLGISGNTIYF.

The chain combines TRBV13 with TRBJ2-2, with 12 bases lining up with TRBD2. From germline, CDR1 is PRHDT and CDR2 FYEKMQ (reference sequence). The CDR3 is made up of 15 amino acids. The V and J ends lost 5 bases and 7 bases, in that order; junction bases with no gene match: 5. CDR3 in DNA: TGTGCCAGCAGCCGGACTAGCGGGAAGGGCGGGGAGCTGTTTTTT. This sequence encodes CASSRTSGKGGELFF. Together with reference TRBV13 and TRBJ2-2, the CDR3 gives the full variable domain: AAGVIQSPRHLIKEKRETATLKCYPIPRHDTVYWYQQGPGQDPQFLISFYEKMQSDKGSIPDRFSAQQFSDYHSELNMSSLELGDSALYFCASSRTSGKGGELFFGEGSRLTVL.

This clone was observed a few times. The chain combines TRBV18 with TRBJ1-1, with D possibly being TRBD1 (5 bases). This CDR3 region has 15 residues. The V end was cut by 4 bases, the J end by 0 bases, with 12 bases between. CDR1 KGHSH and CDR2 LQKENI come from the germline V gene. Here the CDR3 reads CASSHRDGLNTEAFF. CDR3 DNA: TGTGCCAGCTCACACCGGGACGGGTTGAACACTGAAGCTTTCTTT.

The chain recombines TRBV5-4 with TRBJ2-5; 8 positions agree with TRBD2. From germline, CDR1 is SGHNT and CDR2 YYREEE (reference sequence). The CDR3 sequence is 14 residues long. Unmatched junction bases numbered 4, after V lost 1 base and J lost 5 bases. The chain's CDR3 is CASSLRGGRETQYF. The CDR3, as DNA: TGTGCCAGCAGCTTGCGGGGGGGTAGGGAGACCCAGTACTTC.

The chain has TRBV2 and TRBJ1-2; D call uncertain. Germline-derived CDR1 and CDR2 are SNHLY and FYNNEI. Trimming pared 2 bases from V and 4 bases from J, leaving 8 bases between. This CDR3 comprises 13 residues. The CDR3 loop is CASSERSFYGYTF. Written as DNA, the CDR3 is TGTGCCAGCAGTGAAAGGAGCTTCTATGGCTACACCTTC.

This rearrangement joins TRBV5-4 to TRBJ2-5; 14 nucleotides match TRBD2. The V and J ends lost 2 bases and 10 bases, in that order; junction bases with no gene match: 4. Germline V gene data show CDR1 as SGHNT and CDR2 as YYREEE (reference sequence). CDR3 length: 14 amino acids. The CDR3 loop is CASSLGTSGGYQYF. CDR3 nucleotides: TGTGCCAGCAGCTTAGGGACTAGCGGGGGATACCAGTACTTC.

The gene calls are TRBV25-1 and TRBJ1-1; the D is unclear. This CDR3 is 14 amino acids long. V lost 3 bases to trimming and J lost 1 base, with 9 bases between them. Germline CDR1 reads MGHDK; CDR2 reads SYGVNS. CDR3 sequence (DNA): TGTGCCAGCAGTGATGCCGGCCCGAACACTGAAGCTTTCTTT. This gives the protein CASSDAGPNTEAFF.

Note on this clone: One end of the junction fails to match germline, which may point to a read error. The J gene is TRBJ2-7, the V gene TRBV2, with a possible D match to TRBD1 (7 bases). The germline CDR1 and CDR2 sequences are SNHLY and FYNNEI. The CDR3 totals 12 residues. CDR3 protein: CASSFGGQTPGF. For the CDR3, the DNA is TGTGCCAGCAGCTTCGGGGGACAGACTCCTGGATTC. The complete variable domain, with remaining parts taken from reference TRBV2 and TRBJ2-7, reads EPEVTQTPSHQVTQMGQEVILRCVPISNHLYFYWYRQILGQKVEFLVSFYNNEISEKSEIFDDQFSVERPDGSNFTLKIRSTKLEDSAMYFCASSFGGQTPGFGPGTRLTVT.